This T cell receptor beta chain appears in the sequencing data of a study of control samples from healthy donors and cancer patients. Here immunoSEQ multiplex PCR was the method, and the copy in TCRdb shows in-frame clones only, minus some. In the table there are 150,000 to 200,000 clones, roughly 94% of which are singletons. The CDR3 has 15 residues. Trimming cost V 1 base and J 7 bases; bases outside gene matches: 9. Germline CDR1 and CDR2: LGHDT and YNNKEL (reference sequence). This chain uses TRBV3-1 (or the pseudogene TRBV3-2) with TRBJ2-7; TRBD2 agrees at 8 bases. Sequenced: blood. The source of this sequence is a woman in her late teens or twenties in good health. The DNA for the CDR3 is TGTGCCAGCAGCCAAGTAGCGGGATGGTCGGGGGAGCAGTACTTC. Amino acid sequence: CASSQVAGWSGEQYF.